This T cell receptor (beta chain) was captured in a study of shared clonotypes between healthy human individuals. Background on the study: Researchers assigned three CD4 naive, three CD4 memory, two CD8 naive and one CD8 memory plate to each donor. General study points: The study found lower generation probabilities in non-shared clonotypes than in those shared by all four donors.

Germline V gene sequence: CDR1 SEHNR, CDR2 FQNEAQ (reference sequence). V was clipped by 2 bases and J by 2 bases; unmatched bases: 5. CDR3 length: 15 amino acids. Sorted subsets were amplified in replicate PCRs using about 200 ng DNA, about 30,000 T cell genomes. The authors' processing: ImmunoSEQ output lacked quality scores and full-length reads, limiting matched filtering. The repertoire was sequenced with immunoSEQ multiplex PCR; TCRdb's copy has only in-frame clones and lacks some. D and trimming come from the DNA, and the V and J calls and clone size come from that table. The sample holds about 2.1 million clones, under 95% seen once. This clone has a single count. Its antigen is unidentified. The naive CD8 fraction comprised CD45RO-negative cells positively selected for CCR7 and excluded terminally differentiated effector memory CD45RA+ cells.

Sequencing was carried out using naive CD8+ T cells from PBMCs. The chain uses TRBV7-9 and TRBJ2-7; 8 bases line up with TRBD2. The receptor was isolated from a man aged 18-30 years in good health. Some clones in this sample may be carry-over from other donors' samples. The CDR3, as DNA: TGTGCCAGCAGCTTATCCGGACTAGCTCCCTACGAGCAGTACTTC. This gives the protein CASSLSGLAPYEQYF.